The 8 T cell receptor beta chains presented below share a single source sample, sequenced in a study of CD8+ T cells in alopecia areata. Reverse transcribed after extraction, RNA yielded cDNA as the sequencing template. Sequencing was performed with immunoSEQ multiplex PCR; in TCRdb, only in-frame clones are kept and a portion is missing. The top ten clones hold 1.2% of a sample with 200,000 to 250,000 clones, more than 55% of them seen once. Regarding treatment: oral pan-JAK inhibitor, 5-10 mg twice daily. Source: CD4+ T cells sorted from blood, taken between weeks 43 and 45, from a patient treated with tofacitinib. Source of these receptors: a human donor with alopecia areata.

The genes are TRBV6-1 and TRBJ2-2, with D perhaps given as TRBD1 or TRBD2 (6 bases each). The V end was cut by 6 bases, the J end by 1 base, with 12 bases between. The CDR3 totals 15 residues. Looked up from germline, CDR1 is MNHNS and CDR2 is SASEGT. The CDR3 sequence is CASRARGLNTGELFF. For the CDR3, the DNA is TGTGCCAGCAGGGCTCGGGGGCTGAACACCGGGGAGCTGTTTTTT.

This chain links TRBV7-9 with TRBJ2-3, with 14 bases matching TRBD2. The V segment lost 5 bases and the J segment 5 bases; nucleotides outside the gene matches: 15. The CDR3 is 19 residues long. Germline V gene data show CDR1 as SEHNR and CDR2 as FQNEAQ (reference sequence). The CDR3 region has the DNA TGTGCCAGCAGCCCAGGACTAGCGGGGGGAGACCCGCTCGGAGATACGCAGTATTTT. It is translated as CASSPGLAGGDPLGDTQYF.

The sample holds a few counts of this clone. This chain joins TRBV21-1 and TRBJ1-1. TRBV21-1 is labeled a pseudogene. The CDR3 runs 9 residues. CDR3 protein: CASSKVPFF. CDR3 coding DNA: TGTGCCAGCAGCAAAGTCCCCTTCTTT.

The sample holds one count of this clone. The chain uses TRBV5-1 and TRBJ2-1, with TRBD1 matching over 7 bases. CDR1 and CDR2 from the germline V gene are SGHRS and YFSETQ. With V trimmed by 7 bases and J by 3 bases, 1 base remained unmatched. The CDR3 has 12 amino acids. DNA of the CDR3: TGCGCCAGCCGGGACAGCTACAATGAGCAGTTCTTC. It translates to CASRDSYNEQFF.

The gene calls are TRBV4-1 and TRBJ1-2; D gene uncertain. CDR3 size: 12 residues. Trimming took 0 bases from V and 5 from J, leaving 4 bases between them. CDR1 MGHRA and CDR2 YSYEKL come from the germline V gene. The CDR3 loop reads CASSQDQYGYTF. Written as DNA, the CDR3 is TGCGCCAGCAGCCAAGATCAGTATGGCTACACCTTC.

The chain couples TRBV29-1 to TRBJ2-7; D possibly corresponds to TRBD2 (6 bases). The V gene's germline CDR1 is SQVTM and CDR2 ANQGSEA. The length of the CDR3 is 13 residues. The germline V and J ends were trimmed by 6 bases and 2 bases, with 14 bases remaining between them. Here the CDR3 DNA reads TGCAGCGTCACCGGGACTGGAACCTACGAGCAGTACTTC. Translation: CSVTGTGTYEQYF.

V usage is TRBV29-1 and J usage is TRBJ1-1; 9 bases line up with TRBD1. Trimming at V came to 6 bases and at J to 2 bases, leaving 4 bases not matched to a gene. Germline V gene lookup returns CDR1 SQVTM and CDR2 ANQGSEA. This CDR3 is built from 13 residues. This chain's CDR3 is CSVSTGGNTEAFF. DNA for the CDR3: TGCAGCGTGTCTACAGGGGGCAACACTGAAGCTTTCTTT.

This clone was recorded a few times. The same CDR3 can be traced to other DNA sequences in this sample. The gene calls are TRBV28 and TRBJ2-3, with D possibly TRBD1 on 5 matching bases. Germline values: CDR1 MDHEN, CDR2 SYDVKM. The CDR3 contains 12 residues. The V gene lost 2 bases and the J gene lost 6 bases, with 6 bases spanning the gap. The CDR3 bases are TGTGCCAGCAGTTTAAGGGGTGATACGCAGTATTTT. Its translation: CASSLRGDTQYF.